A single sample is the source of the 22 T cell receptor beta chains below, sequenced in a study of identical twins (dated by TCRdb to the mid-2010s). Receptor libraries were prepared by 5' RACE. Instrument used: Illumina HiSeq 2000. TCRdb's own reprocessing of the public reads used fastp at Q25 and MiXCR and kept productive beta chains. Each CDR3 protein gets just one entry, which takes the most common genes and DNA from the rows behind it. The sample table records 410,000 or so distinct CDR3 sequences; 18% of these occur just once. The ten biggest clones cover roughly 12% of the sample. The specimen sequenced was naive T cells sorted from blood. Taken with the paper, the label for cell subset or site translates to: cells isolated with a human naive T-cell isolation kit. The receptors stem from a man aged 50 to 59 in good health.

This clonotype was counted a few times. V gene TRBV7-9 combines with J gene TRBJ2-5; tentative D call: TRBD2 (6 bases). Trimming took off 2 bases at V and 5 bases at J, with 21 bases between the two ends. Germline V lookup: CDR1 SEHNR, CDR2 FQNEAQ (reference sequence). The CDR3 sequence is 17 residues long. The CDR3 loop is CASSLLPSRRVWETQYF. The CDR3 coding sequence is TGTGCCAGCAGCTTACTCCCTAGCCGGAGGGTCTGGGAGACCCAGTACTTC. Full variable domain (rest looked up from reference TRBV7-9 and TRBJ2-5): DTGVSQNPRHKITKRGQNVTFRCDPISEHNRLYWYRQTLGQGPEFLTYFQNEAQLEKSRLLSDRFSAERPKGSFSTLEIQRTEQGDSAMYLCASSLLPSRRVWETQYFGPGTRLLVL.

The V and J genes are TRBV27 and TRBJ2-1, with a possible D match to TRBD2 (6 bases). The germline V gene encodes CDR1 MNHEY and CDR2 SMNVEV (reference sequence). There are 15 residues in the CDR3. Trimming removed 4 bases from V and 3 bases from J, with 13 bases in between. The CDR3 reads CASSSLPGLYNEQFF. CDR3 bases: TGTGCCAGCAGTTCTCTCCCGGGACTCTACAATGAGCAGTTCTTC.

The chain carries TRBV3-1 and TRBJ2-1; 10 positions match TRBD1. Unmatched junction bases numbered 8, after V lost 8 bases and J lost 7 bases. CDR1 is LGHDT and CDR2 is YNNKEL in the germline V gene (reference sequence). The CDR3 contains 14 residues. The CDR3 sequence: CASQDRGQRNEQFF. The CDR3 coding sequence is TGTGCCAGCCAAGACAGGGGGCAGCGGAATGAGCAGTTCTTC.

This clonotype was picked up many times. The V and J genes are TRBV6-5 and TRBJ2-1; D is possibly TRBD2 (5 bases). Germline CDR1 reads MNHEY; CDR2 reads SVGAGI. This CDR3 has 15 amino acids. V was shortened by 3 bases and J by 2 bases, with 11 bases between the two germline ends. CDR3 residues: CASSYRGPTYNEQFF. The CDR3 nucleotides are TGTGCCAGCAGTTATCGCGGGCCAACCTACAATGAGCAGTTCTTC.

V gene TRBV18 combines with J gene TRBJ1-1, with no clear D. Per the germline V gene, CDR1 is KGHSH and CDR2 is LQKENI. The CDR3 extends over 15 amino acids. V lost 3 bases to trimming and J lost 1 base, with 12 bases between them. CDR3 sequence reads: CASSPGFQANTEAFF. The CDR3 coding sequence is TGTGCCAGCTCACCCGGGTTTCAGGCGAACACTGAAGCTTTCTTT. Complete variable domain (other parts from reference TRBV18 and TRBJ1-1): NAGVMQNPRHLVRRRGQEARLRCSPMKGHSHVYWYRQLPEEGLKFMVYLQKENIIDESGMPKERFSAEFPKEGPSILRIQQVVRGDSAAYFCASSPGFQANTEAFFGQGTRLTVV.

This clonotype appeared a few times. J is TRBJ2-1 and V is TRBV7-2; unclear D gene. CDR1 SGHTA and CDR2 FQGNSA come from the germline V gene. The CDR3 has 15 amino acids. Trimming left V 1 base short and J 7 bases short, with 14 bases between. The CDR3, as DNA: TGTGCCAGCAGCTTAGGAATGGGTGGTCGGAATGAGCAGTTCTTC. Translating gives CASSLGMGGRNEQFF.

This clonotype came up many times. This chain links TRBV6-1 with TRBJ2-1; 7 bases agree with TRBD2. The CDR3 is made up of 16 amino acids. After removal of 5 bases from V and 7 bases from J, the junction contained 14 bases not matched to a gene. Germline assignment: CDR1 MNHNS and CDR2 SASEGT. CDR3 DNA: TGTGCCAGCAGTCCCATAGCGGGCCTTCCCCCTAATGAGCAGTTCTTC. This encodes CASSPIAGLPPNEQFF.

DNA of the CDR3: TGTGCCAGCAGCTTAAAACACCTCAATCAGCCCCAGCATTTT. It encodes CASSLKHLNQPQHF. This rearrangement joins TRBV7-2 to TRBJ1-5; D uncertain. V dropped 2 bases and J dropped 3 bases, with 8 bases sitting between them. Per germline, CDR1 SGHTA and CDR2 FQGNSA. The CDR3 has 14 amino acids.

The V call is TRBV10-3, the J call TRBJ2-7; 9 bases fit TRBD1. The trim removed 5 bases at V and 5 bases at J, leaving 10 bases unmatched. CDR1 ENHRY and CDR2 SYGVKD come from the germline V gene. The CDR3 totals 15 residues. The CDR3 nucleotides read TGTGCCATCAGTTCCTCCGGGACAGGGTTGCACGAGCAGTACTTC. This translates into CAISSSGTGLHEQYF.

J is TRBJ1-2 and V is TRBV12-3 or TRBV12-4; D is unresolved. Deletions cut 6 bases from V and 6 bases from J, with 20 bases between. CDR3 size: 15 residues. CDR3 in DNA: TGTGCCAGCAGCGTCCACGAAGGGTCCCGAAATGGCTACACCTTC. Translation: CASSVHEGSRNGYTF.

This clonotype was counted only a few times. The chain carries TRBV12-3 or TRBV12-4 and TRBJ2-3; TRBD2 aligns across 10 bases. Trimming took 3 bases from V and 6 from J; bases not matched to a gene: 9. The CDR3 is 16 residues long. CDR3 DNA: TGTGCCAGCAGTTTCCGTAGCGGGAGGATATTGGATACGCAGTATTTT. Its protein product is CASSFRSGRILDTQYF.

This clonotype appeared a few times. The rearrangement links TRBV28 to TRBJ2-7, with TRBD2 matching over 7 bases. Germline V gene sequence: CDR1 MDHEN, CDR2 SYDVKM. Unmatched junction bases numbered 4, after V lost 1 base and J lost 4 bases. The CDR3 is 14 amino acids. The CDR3 protein is CASSLFRGVYEQYF. CDR3 DNA: TGTGCCAGCAGTTTATTCCGGGGGGTGTACGAGCAGTACTTC.

This clonotype appeared a few times. The rearrangement links TRBV20-1 to TRBJ2-5; possibly TRBD2 for D (5 bases). The ends were cut back, 6 bases at V and 0 bases at J, with 17 bases in the middle. CDR3 length equals 15 residues. CDR1 DFQATT and CDR2 SNEGSKA come from the germline V gene (reference sequence). The CDR3 reads CSARTRRYNQETQYF. The CDR3, as DNA: TGCAGTGCGAGAACTAGAAGGTATAACCAAGAGACCCAGTACTTC.

V usage is TRBV7-9 and J usage is TRBJ2-1; 8 bases align to TRBD2. Germline V gives CDR1 SEHNR, CDR2 FQNEAQ (reference sequence). V was pared by 5 bases and J by 10 bases, with 16 bases of the junction left unmatched. The CDR3 is made up of 16 amino acids. The CDR3 coding sequence is TGTGCCAGCAGCCCCGTCGCGGGGGGTAGAGGGACGGAGCAGTTCTTC. Translation gives CASSPVAGGRGTEQFF.

The genes are TRBV7-9 and TRBJ2-7, with 9 bases identical to TRBD1. Losses at the gene ends were 4 bases for V and 5 bases for J; bases not matched to a gene: 6. This CDR3 has 14 residues. Germline V gives CDR1 SEHNR, CDR2 FQNEAQ (reference sequence). CDR3 region: CASSSGQGFNEQYF. CDR3 coding DNA: TGTGCCAGCAGCTCGGGACAGGGATTTAACGAGCAGTACTTC. The whole variable domain, remainder taken from reference TRBV7-9 and TRBJ2-7, is DTGVSQNPRHKITKRGQNVTFRCDPISEHNRLYWYRQTLGQGPEFLTYFQNEAQLEKSRLLSDRFSAERPKGSFSTLEIQRTEQGDSAMYLCASSSGQGFNEQYFGPGTRLTVT.

The CDR3 bases are TGCAGTGCTGAGGGGACAGAAGCCTACGAGCAGTACTTC. Amino acid sequence: CSAEGTEAYEQYF. The chain uses TRBV20-1 and TRBJ2-7; 7 nucleotides match TRBD1. V was pared by 5 bases and J by 2 bases, with 6 bases of the junction left unmatched. The V gene's germline CDR1 is DFQATT and CDR2 SNEGSKA (reference sequence). The CDR3 consists of 13 residues.

This clonotype occurred a few times. The V and J genes are TRBV27 and TRBJ2-1; no clear D. V was trimmed by 4 bases and J by 2 bases, leaving 18 bases between them. This CDR3 spans 17 amino acids. Germline values: CDR1 MNHEY, CDR2 SMNVEV (reference sequence). CDR3 in amino acids: CASSSTPPSNPYNEQFF. DNA for the CDR3: TGTGCCAGCAGTTCAACCCCCCCCTCGAATCCCTACAATGAGCAGTTCTTC.

This clonotype was observed many times. V and J are TRBV12-3 or TRBV12-4 and TRBJ2-1; a weak D match, TRBD2 (5 bases). This CDR3 comprises 17 residues. Trimming took off 3 bases at V and 2 bases at J, with 17 bases between the two ends. CDR3 in amino acids: CASSLTPGLGTYNEQFF. CDR3 in DNA: TGTGCCAGCAGTTTGACCCCTGGGCTCGGGACCTACAATGAGCAGTTCTTC.

This clonotype was seen many times. J is TRBJ2-7 and V is TRBV4-2; possible D gene TRBD1, 5 bases. The germline V and J ends were trimmed by 2 bases and 0 bases, with 8 bases remaining between them. Germline lookup yields CDR1 LGHNA and CDR2 YNFKEQ. The CDR3 runs to 14 residues. The CDR3 sequence: CASSQQGNSYEQYF. CDR3 DNA: TGTGCCAGCAGCCAACAGGGAAACTCCTACGAGCAGTACTTC.

This chain joins TRBV7-8 and TRBJ2-1; TRBD2 matches 13 bases. Per germline, CDR1 SGHVS and CDR2 FQNEAQ. The CDR3 extends over 19 amino acids. V dropped 1 base and J dropped 2; count of bases not matched to a gene: 8. The CDR3, as DNA: TGTGCCAGCAGCTTAGGACGGGGACTAGCGGGGAGTGCCTACAATGAGCAGTTCTTC. This encodes CASSLGRGLAGSAYNEQFF.

This clonotype was counted between two and nine times. The V gene is TRBV29-1, the J gene TRBJ1-1, with 9 bases that match TRBD1. The V segment lost 4 bases and the J segment 4 bases; nucleotides outside the gene matches: 7. The CDR3 totals 14 residues. Germline CDR1 is SQVTM and CDR2 is ANQGSEA. The CDR3 nucleotides read TGCAGCGTTGGCGACAGGGGGGGAGTCACTGAAGCTTTCTTT. Its protein is CSVGDRGGVTEAFF.

J is TRBJ1-4 and V is TRBV20-1; maybe TRBD1 (5 bases). V gave up 2 bases and J gave up 4 bases, with 14 bases separating them. CDR1 and CDR2 (germline): DFQATT, SNEGSKA (reference sequence). The CDR3 contains 15 residues. The CDR3 region is CSARSTPGHNEKLFF. The DNA for the CDR3 is TGCAGTGCTAGAAGTACCCCAGGGCATAATGAAAAACTGTTTTTT.